This T cell receptor (beta chain) was sequenced during a study of T cells in Graves' hyperthyroidism and ophthalmopathy (dated by TCRdb to the late 2010s). In terms of the full investigation: Peripheral blood samples were taken at initial diagnosis, before any treatment was given. TCR V-J signatures able to tell the groups apart were searched for in a discovery cohort of 95 or so patients, of whom roughly 42 had Graves' ophthalmopathy and more than 55 had stable Graves' hyperthyroidism. Whether ophthalmopathy could be predicted prospectively was tested in an independent validation cohort made up of about 18 hyperthyroidism patients plus 17 patients who later progressed to ophthalmopathy. The roughly 100 discovery patients were randomly divided into training and test sets at a 7:3 ratio. Thyroid tissue and blood T-cell repertoires from roughly six Graves' hyperthyroidism patients were also compared in the study. Once sampling was done, hyperthyroidism patients were given methimazole at a starting dose of 30 mg daily, whereas ophthalmopathy patients were given high-dose intravenous methylprednisolone. TCR Vbeta CDR3 sequencing of 140 or so peripheral blood samples (about 45 ophthalmopathy, 75 to 85 hyperthyroidism and roughly 17 progressor patients) is reported in the paper. Points the paper makes about the study in general: A model built on a 13 V-J signature distinguished ophthalmopathy from stable hyperthyroidism, reaching 87.88% sensitivity and about 81% specificity in cross-validation and 80%/75% in testing. Most expanded thyroid clonotypes (frequency above 0.001) were also detected in blood, suggesting blood repertoires may reflect thyroid immune responses. In validation, progression to ophthalmopathy was predicted by the model with almost 71% sensitivity and around 75% specificity, a median of 6.5 months before onset. Sample size was not statistically predetermined, and blinding of investigators to group allocation was not performed.

As to this clonotype: This receptor's antigen is unknown. Base qualities were left out, and no much larger clone turns up one base away.

TCR beta CDR3 regions were amplified from RNA transcripts. A first-round RT-PCR of the TCR CDR3 used the HTBI primer set with the Qiagen OneStep RT-PCR kit. The libraries were constructed in a second round of multiplex PCR and then size-selected and purified. Libraries were sequenced paired-end with 100 bp reads on an Illumina HiSeq2000. The original pipeline was this. SOAPnuke was used to process the raw data, with reads discarded if the reads contained adapters or uncalled bases, had a mean Phred below 15, or lacked an exact constant-primer or identifier match. COPE v1.2.5 was used to merge high-quality paired reads, and clonotypes were defined as unique nucleotide sequences. MiTCR v1.1 was used to align the clonotypes against IMGT TRBV, TRBD and TRBJ reference segments. Only V-J combinations with frequency above 0.0001, covering roughly 99% of repertoires, were analysed. The TCS score was defined as the ratio of F50 (clonal expansion) to E x V (chaos), calculated using BLOSUM62-based TCRdist between CDR3 peptides within each V-J. Welch's t-statistics and random forest reduced roughly 500 V-J features to some 14, which were used in a naive Bayes classifier (R e1071). TCRdb applied fastp at Q25 and MiXCR to the public reads, then kept only in-frame beta chains. One record per CDR3 amino acid sequence lists the most common genes and DNA. The V and J calls follow TCRdb's processing rather than the paper's. A total of around 250,000 distinct CDR3 sequences appear in this sample, roughly 15% of them only once. The ten largest clones take up 13% of the sample.

Hyperthyroidism patients were newly diagnosed, with disease duration under 2 months, and aged 18 to 65 years. Exclusion was applied to patients with uncontrolled infections, other autoimmune diseases, pregnancy or lactation. Diagnoses were established on the basis of clinical symptoms, serum thyroxine and TRAb, thyroid ultrasound, and orbital computed tomography. For progressor patients, blood was drawn at the first diagnosis of hyperthyroidism, before any ophthalmopathy symptoms had appeared. PBMCs were separated from under 11 ml of fresh peripheral blood using Ficoll-Paque density gradient centrifugation. Patients classed as progressors first received a Graves' hyperthyroidism diagnosis and then went on to develop ophthalmopathy during follow-up. Trizol reagent was used to extract total RNA, and RNA quality was then checked on an Agilent 2100 Bioanalyzer. The CDR3 starts with the cysteine, ends with the phenylalanine, and has 16 residues. Only the CDR3 part of the read is kept: 48 bases, read in frame from the first base. CDR1 is given as ENHRY and CDR2 as SYGVKD, both from the germline V gene. V loses 6 bases at its end and J loses 1 base; junction bases beyond the gene matches: 4.

Material for sequencing was blood. The receptor's source is a middle-aged woman with Graves' hyperthyroidism that later progressed to Graves' ophthalmopathy. The receptor chain draws on TRBV10-3 and TRBJ2-7; 15 junctional bases match TRBD2. CDR3 sequence: CAISRGTSGRSYEQYF. In nucleotide form, the sequence is TGTGCCATCAGCCGCGGGACTAGCGGGAGGTCCTACGAGCAGTACTTC.